These 32 T cell receptor beta chains came from one sample sequenced in a study of T cell responses to AZD1222 COVID-19 vaccine. Measured with immunoSEQ multiplex PCR; TCRdb has only the in-frame clones, and not every one. The sample lists 85,000 or so clones, 85% to 90% occurring once. The input for sequencing was peripheral blood, taken on day 0 of AZD1222 vaccination. The source is an adult in good health.

This rearrangement joins TRBV4-2 to TRBJ1-2; D may be TRBD1 (6 bases). V was shortened by 0 bases and J by 3 bases, with 14 bases between the two germline ends. In germline, CDR1 is LGHNA, CDR2 YNFKEQ. The CDR3 totals 16 residues. The CDR3 coding sequence is TGTGCCAGCAGCCAAGATCTCGGGGGCGCGGACTATGGCTACACCTTC. Protein sequence: CASSQDLGGADYGYTF.

The chain combines TRBV30 with TRBJ1-4, with no clear D. This CDR3 is built from 11 residues. Germline V gene data show CDR1 as GTSNPN and CDR2 as SVGIG (reference sequence). Trimming removed 5 bases from V and 11 bases from J, with 12 bases in between. CDR3 coding DNA: TGTGCCTGGGCGACTGGCCCTAAACTGTTTTTT. Translation gives CAWATGPKLFF. The whole variable domain, remainder taken from reference TRBV30 and TRBJ1-4, is SQTIHQWPATLVQPVGSPLSLECTVEGTSNPNLYWYRQAAGRGLQLLFYSVGIGQISSEVPQNLSASRPQDRQFILSSKKLLLSDSGFYLCAWATGPKLFFGSGTQLSVL.

This clone was seen just once. V usage is TRBV5-8 and J usage is TRBJ1-5; D ambiguous. Deletions cut 0 bases from V and 4 bases from J, with 11 bases between. CDR1 is SGHTS and CDR2 is YDEGEE in the germline V gene. The CDR3 contains 15 residues. The CDR3 is CASSLGSGQNQPQHF. The CDR3 nucleotides are TGTGCCAGCAGCTTGGGGTCAGGCCAAAATCAGCCCCAGCATTTT.

This clone was found a few times. The chain links TRBV5-1 to TRBJ1-2; TRBD1 aligns across 7 bases. Germline CDR1 is SGHRS and CDR2 is YFSETQ. The V gene end was trimmed by 1 base and the J gene end by 0 bases; junction bases not matched to a gene: 9. The CDR3 spans 17 residues. The DNA for the CDR3 is TGCGCCAGCAGCTTGTGGGGACAGTCAGGAGCTAACTATGGCTACACCTTC. This sequence encodes CASSLWGQSGANYGYTF.

This rearrangement joins TRBV9 to TRBJ1-3, with 8 bases aligning to TRBD1. V trimming: 0 bases; J trimming: 8 bases; junction bases outside the gene matches: 16. This CDR3 is 18 amino acids long. The germline V gene has CDR1 SGDLS and CDR2 YYNGEE. DNA for the CDR3: TGTGCCAGCAGCGTAGCTCTAGGACAGGGAGCCCCCAGCGACACCATATATTTT. Translation: CASSVALGQGAPSDTIYF. Full variable domain (remainder filled in from reference TRBV9 and TRBJ1-3): DSGVTQTPKHLITATGQRVTLRCSPRSGDLSVYWYQQSLDQGLQFLIQYYNGEERAKGNILERFSAQQFPDLHSELNLSSLELGDSALYFCASSVALGQGAPSDTIYFGEGSWLTVV.

J is TRBJ1-6 and V is TRBV12-3 or TRBV12-4; no clear D. Trimming cost V 6 bases and J 10 bases, with 7 bases left between them. This CDR3 region has 11 residues. The DNA for the CDR3 is TGTGCCAGCAGGAGCCTCTCACCCCTCCACTTT. Residues: CASRSLSPLHF.

This clone occurred a few times. Different DNA sequences within this sample yield the same CDR3. The V and J genes are TRBV19 and TRBJ1-1; D perhaps matches TRBD1 (5 bases). The CDR3 length is 13 residues. Looked up from germline, CDR1 is LNHDA and CDR2 is SQIVND (reference sequence). V was shortened by 6 bases and J by 1 base, with 9 bases between the two germline ends. CDR3 nucleotide sequence: TGTGCCAGTAGAATGACAGAGAACACTGAAGCTTTCTTT. Its translation: CASRMTENTEAFF.

The chain joins TRBV27 to TRBJ1-1; no definite D call. In germline, CDR1 is MNHEY, CDR2 SMNVEV (reference sequence). This CDR3 is 16 amino acids long. Trimming cost V 1 base and J 1 base, with 13 bases left between them. CDR3 in DNA: TGTGCCAGCAGTTTATTGGGTCCCCGGACGAACACTGAAGCTTTCTTT. Its protein product is CASSLLGPRTNTEAFF.

This chain connects TRBV28 to TRBJ1-2, with a tentative D call TRBD1 (5 bases). Trimming stripped 7 bases from V and 6 bases from J, with 15 bases between. Germline CDR1 is MDHEN and CDR2 is SYDVKM. CDR3 length: 13 residues. The CDR3 nucleotides are TGTGCCAGCATCAAGGGACGATTTCATGGCTACACCTTC. Translating gives CASIKGRFHGYTF.

This chain links TRBV28 with TRBJ1-3; D not certain. V dropped 5 bases and J dropped 9 bases, with 11 bases sitting between them. In germline, CDR1 is MDHEN, CDR2 SYDVKM. The CDR3 runs to 12 residues. In DNA form, the CDR3 reads TGTGCCAGCAGTCCACAGTTGACCACCATATATTTT. This codes for CASSPQLTTIYF.

The chain links TRBV28 to TRBJ1-2, with no clear D. V was pared by 2 bases and J by 8 bases, with 12 bases between. The CDR3 extends over 13 amino acids. Germline V gene data show CDR1 as MDHEN and CDR2 as SYDVKM. In nucleotides, the CDR3 is TGTGCCAGCAGTTTAACCCTGGGGTACGGCTACACCTTC. Translating it yields CASSLTLGYGYTF.

The CDR3: CASSYSGPDQPQHF. For the CDR3, the DNA is TGTGCCAGCAGTTACTCTGGCCCGGACCAGCCCCAGCATTTT. The V gene is TRBV6-2 or TRBV6-3, the J gene TRBJ1-5; no definite D call. The CDR3 sequence is 14 residues long. The V gene's germline CDR1 is MNHEY and CDR2 SVGEGT. Trimming shortened V by 0 bases and J by 7 bases, and 10 bases separated the two germline ends.

The chain combines TRBV6-1 with TRBJ1-6; D remains ambiguous. Trimming removed 2 bases from V and 6 bases from J, with 5 bases in between. This CDR3 is built from 13 residues. Germline assignment: CDR1 MNHNS and CDR2 SASEGT. This CDR3 is CASSEIVNSPLHF. CDR3 coding DNA: TGTGCCAGCAGTGAAATCGTTAATTCACCCCTCCACTTT.

The chain is built from TRBV7-9 and TRBJ1-4; possibly TRBD1 for D (5 bases). The CDR3 length is 16 residues. Germline V gene sequence: CDR1 SEHNR, CDR2 FQNEAQ (reference sequence). The ends were cut back, 5 bases at V and 4 bases at J, with 17 bases in the middle. This CDR3 reads CASSRPTGGSNEKLFF. In nucleotides, the CDR3 is TGTGCCAGCAGCCGACCGACGGGGGGGAGTAATGAAAAACTGTTTTTT.

V usage is TRBV27 and J usage is TRBJ2-1, with D maybe TRBD1 (6 bases). The germline gives CDR1 MNHEY, CDR2 SMNVEV (reference sequence). This CDR3 has 14 amino acids. V dropped 5 bases and J dropped 2 bases, with 10 bases sitting between them. The CDR3 DNA is TGTGCCAGCAGTGACAGGACTCCCTACAATGAGCAGTTCTTC. Its protein product is CASSDRTPYNEQFF.

The chain is built from TRBV6-1 and TRBJ1-5; perhaps TRBD1 as D (5 bases). The CDR3 consists of 15 residues. Per the germline V gene, CDR1 is MNHNS and CDR2 is SASEGT. V shed 3 bases and J shed 6 bases, with 15 bases lying between them. Here the CDR3 reads CASSEFGGRGQPQHF. The DNA for the CDR3 is TGTGCCAGCAGTGAGTTTGGAGGGAGGGGTCAGCCCCAGCATTTT.

The rearrangement joins TRBV14 to TRBJ1-1; tentative D call: TRBD1 (5 bases). The CDR3 runs to 15 residues. V lost 3 bases to trimming and J lost 1 base, with 12 bases between them. The germline gives CDR1 SGHDN, CDR2 FVKESK. CDR3 amino acids: CASSQMGGGNTEAFF. As DNA, the CDR3 is TGTGCCAGCAGCCAGATGGGTGGGGGGAACACTGAAGCTTTCTTT.

This chain joins TRBV5-6 and TRBJ1-6; no reliable D call. The CDR3 has 15 amino acids. Per germline, CDR1 SGHDT and CDR2 YYEEEE. With 0 bases removed from V and 5 bases from J, the gap between germline ends came to 9 bases. The CDR3, as DNA: TGTGCCAGCAGCTTGGTTCGACAAGATAATTCACCCCTCCACTTT. Translation gives CASSLVRQDNSPLHF. Complete variable domain (other parts from reference TRBV5-6 and TRBJ1-6): DAGVTQSPTHLIKTRGQQVTLRCSPKSGHDTVSWYQQALGQGPQFIFQYYEEEERQRGNFPDRFSGHQFPNYSSELNVNALLLGDSALYLCASSLVRQDNSPLHFGNGTRLTVT.

The rearrangement links TRBV19 to TRBJ1-1; D remains unclear. The CDR3 runs 16 residues. Germline CDR1 and CDR2: LNHDA and SQIVND (reference sequence). Between the trimmed V and J ends, which lost 7 bases and 0 bases, there was a span of 18 bases. CDR3 amino acids: CASTSPGSPMNTEAFF. CDR3 coding DNA: TGTGCCAGTACATCCCCGGGCAGCCCCATGAACACTGAAGCTTTCTTT.

This clone was recorded a few times. V is TRBV3-1 (or the pseudogene TRBV3-2) and J is TRBJ1-2; D perhaps matches TRBD1 (6 bases). The CDR3 has 13 amino acids. Per germline, CDR1 LGHDT and CDR2 YNNKEL (reference sequence). Trimming removed 4 bases from V and 4 bases from J, with 10 bases in between. In DNA form, the CDR3 reads TGTGCCAGCAGCCTCAACAGGGTCTATGGCTACACCTTC. This sequence encodes CASSLNRVYGYTF.

This clone was seen only once. This rearrangement joins TRBV28 to TRBJ1-1, with 7 positions matching TRBD1. The CDR3 sequence is 15 residues long. Germline assignment: CDR1 MDHEN and CDR2 SYDVKM. Trimming took 6 bases from V and 0 from J; bases not matched to a gene: 7. The CDR3 protein is CASRPGQIMNTEAFF. The CDR3 nucleotides read TGTGCCAGCAGACCGGGACAGATAATGAACACTGAAGCTTTCTTT.

This chain connects TRBV7-9 to TRBJ1-1, with 10 positions matching TRBD1. The V and J ends lost 4 bases and 2 bases, in that order; junction bases with no gene match: 4. The CDR3 spans 15 residues. Germline V gene lookup returns CDR1 SEHNR and CDR2 FQNEAQ (reference sequence). The CDR3 reads CASSSDRGQNTEAFF. CDR3 coding DNA: TGTGCCAGCAGCTCAGACAGGGGGCAAAACACTGAAGCTTTCTTT.

This clone occurred a few times. The CDR3 coding sequence is TGTGCCGGGGGACTAGGGACACCCTCTGCATACGAGCAGTACTTC. Residues: CAGGLGTPSAYEQYF. The rearrangement uses TRBV6-5 and TRBJ2-7; 8 bases map to TRBD2. Germline-derived CDR1 and CDR2 are MNHEY and SVGAGI. Trimming removed 11 bases from V and 4 bases from J; junction bases left unmatched: 16. The length of the CDR3 is 15 residues.

The rearrangement links TRBV28 to TRBJ1-1, with D perhaps TRBD1 (5 bases). CDR1 and CDR2 from the germline V gene are MDHEN and SYDVKM. Trimming took off 3 bases at V and 4 bases at J, with 9 bases between the two ends. The CDR3 sequence is 13 residues long. In DNA, the CDR3 is TGTGCCAGCAGTTTGATAGGGGCCACTGAAGCTTTCTTT. This encodes CASSLIGATEAFF.

V gene TRBV6-1 combines with J gene TRBJ1-2, with 7 bases fitting TRBD1. The V gene's germline CDR1 is MNHNS and CDR2 SASEGT. The CDR3 covers 13 residues. Unmatched junction bases numbered 5, after V lost 8 bases and J lost 2 bases. CDR3 sequence: CASGQGVNYGYTF. In nucleotides, the CDR3 is TGTGCCAGCGGGCAGGGGGTAAACTATGGCTACACCTTC.

The chain uses TRBV6-4 and TRBJ2-2; 9 bases line up with TRBD2. V shed 3 bases, J shed 3 bases, and the junction held 2 bases outside the gene matches. The CDR3 length is 15 residues. The V gene's germline CDR1 is MRHNA and CDR2 SNTAGT. The CDR3 protein is CASSERGGDTGELFF. The CDR3 nucleotides read TGTGCCAGCAGTGAGCGGGGGGGCGACACCGGGGAGCTGTTTTTT.

The J gene is TRBJ2-6, the V gene TRBV5-4; 9 bases agree with TRBD2. The V segment lost 4 bases and the J segment 2 bases; nucleotides outside the gene matches: 10. Germline V gene data show CDR1 as SGHNT and CDR2 as YYREEE (reference sequence). This CDR3 has 18 residues. CDR3 coding DNA: TGTGCCAGCAGCCCTAAGAATGAGCGGGGGGCTGGGGCCAACGTCCTGACTTTC. This gives the protein CASSPKNERGAGANVLTF.

V is TRBV14 and J is TRBJ2-2; possible D gene TRBD2, 5 bases. Trimming shortened V by 1 base and J by 9 bases, and 15 bases separated the two germline ends. The CDR3 runs to 15 residues. The germline V gene has CDR1 SGHDN and CDR2 FVKESK. In DNA, the CDR3 is TGTGCCAGCAGCCAAGTAGATGAGGGAATTCGGGAGCTGTTTTTT. Its protein is CASSQVDEGIRELFF.

CDR3 protein: CASSKALEWGTIRHEQYF. The CDR3, as DNA: TGTGCCAGCAGCAAAGCATTAGAATGGGGGACCATCCGGCACGAGCAGTACTTC. This rearrangement joins TRBV21-1 to TRBJ2-7. TRBV21-1 is designated a pseudogene. This CDR3 has 18 amino acids.

V usage is TRBV6-5 and J usage is TRBJ1-3; the D is unclear. This CDR3 is built from 14 residues. V was cut by 0 bases and J by 8 bases, with 11 bases left in between. Germline lookup yields CDR1 MNHEY and CDR2 SVGAGI. The CDR3 loop reads CASSYSVHRDTIYF. CDR3 bases: TGTGCCAGCAGTTACTCCGTGCATCGAGACACCATATATTTT.

The V gene is TRBV6-5, the J gene TRBJ1-1; 7 nucleotides match TRBD1. Germline V gene lookup returns CDR1 MNHEY and CDR2 SVGAGI. This CDR3 region has 13 residues. V dropped 8 bases and J dropped 2; count of bases not matched to a gene: 5. The CDR3 loop reads CASCRTGNTEAFF. CDR3 nucleotides: TGTGCCAGCTGTAGGACAGGAAACACTGAAGCTTTCTTT.

The chain uses TRBV29-1 and TRBJ1-1; D gene unclear. Germline values: CDR1 SQVTM, CDR2 ANQGSEA. CDR3 length: 13 amino acids. Trimming removed 4 bases from V and 0 bases from J, with 9 bases in between. CDR3 sequence: CSVVQIMNTEAFF. DNA for the CDR3: TGCAGCGTTGTCCAGATCATGAACACTGAAGCTTTCTTT.